The 27 T cell receptor beta chains below were found in one sample sequenced in a study of blood T cells in healthy people across ages. Through a sample-barcoded 5' primer and a J-beta primer mix, a second PCR was run for roughly 6 to 12 cycles. TCRdb processed the 5' RACE reads anew with MiXCR; each CDR3 protein has one entry. The data hold about a million distinct CDR3 sequences, with roughly two fifths observed a single time. Sequenced material: blood. These receptors all come from a man aged 18 to 30 in good health.

This clonotype has a handful of counts. V gene TRBV5-6 combines with J gene TRBJ1-4, with D maybe TRBD1 (6 bases). CDR1 is SGHDT, CDR2 YYEEEE, per germline. Trimming took 4 bases from V and 7 from J, leaving 17 bases between them. The CDR3 runs to 15 residues. The CDR3 loop is CASSLRTVGGEKLFF. The CDR3 DNA sequence: TGTGCCAGCAGCCTAAGGACAGTTGGGGGTGAAAAACTGTTTTTT.

As for this clonotype: Since a much larger clone is just one base distant, this may be a read error. The chain employs TRBV20-1 and TRBJ2-7; TRBD1 might be the D (6 bases). Germline V gene lookup returns CDR1 DFQATT and CDR2 SNEGSKA (reference sequence). The ends were cut back, 3 bases at V and 3 bases at J, with 9 bases in the middle. The CDR3 extends over 12 amino acids. This CDR3 reads CSASPTGYEQYF. The CDR3 coding sequence is TGCAGTGCTAGCCCGACAGGCTACGAGCAGTACTTC.

In its sample, this clonotype was seen a few times. The V call is TRBV6-5, the J call TRBJ1-4; unclear D gene. The CDR3 sequence is 15 residues long. Germline CDR1 reads MNHEY; CDR2 reads SVGAGI. V shed 0 bases and J shed 5 bases, with 10 bases lying between them. CDR3 nucleotides: TGTGCCAGCAGTTACTCGGGCAGTGGAAATGAAAAACTGTTTTTT. Protein product: CASSYSGSGNEKLFF.

This clonotype occurred a few times. The rearrangement uses TRBV7-3 and TRBJ2-1; TRBD2 agrees at 7 bases. Germline CDR1 reads SGHTA; CDR2 reads FQGTGA. This CDR3 comprises 16 residues. The junction had 7 bases not matched to a gene; V was cut back by 3 bases and J by 2 bases. CDR3 sequence (DNA): TGTGCCAGCAGCTTCGAACCGAGCGGGACCTACAATGAGCAGTTCTTC. The encoded protein is CASSFEPSGTYNEQFF.

The rearrangement links TRBV20-1 to TRBJ1-2; D remains ambiguous. Germline V gives CDR1 DFQATT, CDR2 SNEGSKA (reference sequence). This CDR3 region has 14 residues. Trimming shortened V by 6 bases and J by 0 bases, and 14 bases separated the two germline ends. The CDR3 is CSATPGNSNYGYTF. The CDR3 DNA is TGCAGTGCCACACCCGGGAACTCTAACTATGGCTACACCTTC.

This clonotype was picked up a small number of times. This chain uses TRBV18 with TRBJ1-2, with 8 bases lining up with TRBD1. This CDR3 comprises 14 residues. V was clipped by 3 bases and J by 3 bases; unmatched bases: 3. Germline V gene sequence: CDR1 KGHSH, CDR2 LQKENI. The CDR3 protein is CASSPQGAYYGYTF. CDR3 nucleotides: TGTGCCAGCTCACCCCAGGGGGCTTACTATGGCTACACCTTC.

CDR3 loop: CASSPAGATYEQYF. The CDR3 DNA reads as TGTGCCAGCAGTCCCGCAGGAGCGACCTACGAGCAGTACTTC. The chain is built from TRBV6-6 and TRBJ2-7, with D unresolved. Germline V gene lookup returns CDR1 MNHNY and CDR2 SVGAGI (reference sequence). The CDR3 sequence is 14 residues long. V was cut by 5 bases and J by 2 bases, with 13 bases left in between.

The chain combines TRBV15 with TRBJ2-5; 8 bases are a match to TRBD2. J gave up 4 bases and V 0 bases, and 4 bases lay outside the gene matches. This CDR3 has 15 residues. Germline loops: CDR1 LNHNV, CDR2 YYDKDF (reference sequence). The CDR3 sequence: CATSRDTGGRETQYF. CDR3 nucleotides: TGTGCCACCAGCAGAGATACGGGGGGGAGAGAGACCCAGTACTTC.

The genes are TRBV29-1 and TRBJ1-1; D unresolved. The germline V gene encodes CDR1 SQVTM and CDR2 ANQGSEA. The CDR3 runs to 14 residues. The ends were cut back, 4 bases at V and 0 bases at J, with 12 bases in the middle. The CDR3 DNA follows: TGCAGCGTTGGTCAGAAACTCATGAACACTGAAGCTTTCTTT. Protein sequence: CSVGQKLMNTEAFF.

This clonotype has just a few counts. The chain recombines TRBV5-1 with TRBJ2-3; D possibly matches TRBD1 or TRBD2 (5 bases each). Germline lookup yields CDR1 SGHRS and CDR2 YFSETQ. The CDR3 has 15 amino acids. The V end lost 0 bases, the J end lost 5 bases, and 13 bases lay between the germline ends. The CDR3 spells CASSLGGRLGDTQYF. DNA for the CDR3: TGCGCCAGCAGCTTGGGGGGACGGCTCGGAGATACGCAGTATTTT.

As for this clonotype: An end of the junction does not agree with germline; a read error may underlie this. The rearrangement joins TRBV7-7 to TRBJ2-3; TRBD2 matches 7 bases. Germline values: CDR1 SSHAT, CDR2 FNYEAQ (reference sequence). The CDR3 is 16 amino acids. This CDR3 reads CASSLRAGDSTDTQYF. The CDR3 bases are TGTGCTAGCAGCTTACGGGCGGGGGACAGCACAGATACGCAGTATTTT.

The rearrangement joins TRBV7-2 to TRBJ2-4, with D possibly being TRBD1 (5 bases). The J call may be faulty, since TRBJ2-7 better matches the DNA end. Per the germline V gene, CDR1 is SGHTA and CDR2 is FQGNSA. This CDR3 has 14 amino acids. The CDR3 DNA follows: TGTGCCAGCAGCTTGACCATGGGGCCTCGCGAGCAGTACTTC. It translates to CASSLTMGPREQYF.

The chain has TRBV4-1 and TRBJ1-4, with 9 bases that match TRBD1. The CDR3 runs 15 residues. The V segment lost 3 bases and the J segment 8 bases; nucleotides outside the gene matches: 7. Germline V gene lookup returns CDR1 MGHRA and CDR2 YSYEKL. CDR3 nucleotide sequence: TGCGCCAGCAGCCAGACCGGGACAGGGAGGGAAAAACTGTTTTTT. Translation: CASSQTGTGREKLFF.

This clonotype was observed a few times. The V gene is TRBV15, the J gene TRBJ1-2; D might be TRBD1 (5 bases). The V end was cut by 1 base, the J end by 0 bases, with 12 bases between. This CDR3 has 16 residues. Germline V gives CDR1 LNHNV, CDR2 YYDKDF (reference sequence). DNA for the CDR3: TGTGCCACCAGCAGAGGCACCGACAGTGCTAACTATGGCTACACCTTC. Amino acid sequence: CATSRGTDSANYGYTF.

The CDR3: CATSRFRGQFYEQYF. DNA for the CDR3: TGTGCCACCAGCAGATTCCGAGGACAGTTCTACGAGCAGTACTTC. The chain couples TRBV15 to TRBJ2-7; D perhaps matches TRBD1 (6 bases). Trimming left V 2 bases short and J 3 bases short, with 14 bases between. CDR1 and CDR2 from the germline V gene are LNHNV and YYDKDF (reference sequence). The CDR3 covers 15 residues.

The chain joins TRBV9 to TRBJ2-2; D not resolved. Germline loops: CDR1 SGDLS, CDR2 YYNGEE. This CDR3 is built from 13 residues. Trimming pared 0 bases from V and 9 bases from J, leaving 9 bases between. The CDR3 nucleotides read TGTGCCAGCAGCGTAGGTGTATCGAGGGAGCTGTTTTTT. Amino acid sequence: CASSVGVSRELFF.

The CDR3 coding sequence is TGTGCCAGCAGCTTATCGTGGGACAGGGGGCACAATGAGCAGTTCTTC. Protein: CASSLSWDRGHNEQFF. This chain joins TRBV7-2 and TRBJ2-1, with 12 bases fitting TRBD1. With V trimmed by 2 bases and J by 5 bases, 4 bases remained unmatched. Per the germline V gene, CDR1 is SGHTA and CDR2 is FQGNSA. The length of the CDR3 is 16 residues.

This clonotype was detected a few times. V usage is TRBV6-1 and J usage is TRBJ1-5; TRBD1 matches at 9 bases. The CDR3 has 18 amino acids. Germline trimming cut 6 bases from V and 2 bases from J; bases unmatched to any gene: 14. Germline assignment: CDR1 MNHNS and CDR2 SASEGT. CDR3 protein: CASRPGTGYDWGNQPQHF. For the CDR3, the DNA is TGTGCCAGCAGACCCGGGACAGGGTATGATTGGGGCAATCAGCCCCAGCATTTT.

This clonotype was counted only a few times. The rearrangement links TRBV20-1 to TRBJ1-2; 9 nucleotides match TRBD1. The germline V gene has CDR1 DFQATT and CDR2 SNEGSKA (reference sequence). This CDR3 spans 17 amino acids. Trimming removed 5 bases from V and 8 bases from J; junction bases left unmatched: 21. The CDR3 region is CSAPTGTGFSDVMGYTF. In nucleotides, the CDR3 is TGCAGTGCTCCCACCGGGACAGGGTTTTCAGATGTTATGGGCTACACCTTC.

The V call is TRBV15, the J call TRBJ1-3; a possible D gene is TRBD1 (6 bases). This CDR3 has 15 residues. The ends were cut back, 2 bases at V and 1 base at J, with 9 bases in the middle. Germline V gives CDR1 LNHNV, CDR2 YYDKDF (reference sequence). In DNA, the CDR3 is TGTGCCACCAGCAGAACCACAGGGTCTGGAAACACCATATATTTT. It translates to CATSRTTGSGNTIYF.

This CDR3 reads CASRDPGQGNQPQHF. The CDR3 DNA reads TGTGCCAGTAGAGATCCGGGACAGGGCAATCAGCCCCAGCATTTT. This chain joins TRBV19 and TRBJ1-5; 8 nucleotides agree with TRBD1. The V gene's germline CDR1 is LNHDA and CDR2 SQIVND (reference sequence). The CDR3 is made up of 15 amino acids. V shed 6 bases, J shed 2 bases, and the junction held 6 bases outside the gene matches.

This clonotype was recorded many times. This chain links TRBV4-2 with TRBJ1-2, with D hard to call. Germline loops: CDR1 LGHNA, CDR2 YNFKEQ. The CDR3 is made up of 14 amino acids. The V gene lost 0 bases and the J gene lost 4 bases, with 9 bases spanning the gap. The DNA of the CDR3 is TGTGCCAGCAGCCAAGAGTTCCCCGGCTATGGCTACACCTTC. Its translation is CASSQEFPGYGYTF.

As concerns this clonotype: This could be a read error, since a much larger clone is one nucleotide away. The rearrangement links TRBV12-3 or TRBV12-4 to TRBJ2-1, with D maybe TRBD2 (6 bases). This CDR3 has 15 residues. The CDR3 region is CASSPRLVNNKEQFF. CDR3 coding DNA: TGTGCCAGCAGCCCTAGACTAGTAAATAACAAGGAGCAGTTCTTC.

The chain links TRBV5-1 to TRBJ2-1; 7 nucleotides agree with TRBD2. Losses at the gene ends were 4 bases for V and 4 bases for J; bases not matched to a gene: 8. The CDR3 covers 15 residues. CDR1 SGHRS and CDR2 YFSETQ come from the germline V gene. The CDR3, as DNA: TGCGCCAGCAGCGTACAACCGGGACTATACAATGAGCAGTTCTTC. This codes for CASSVQPGLYNEQFF.

V usage is TRBV4-3 and J usage is TRBJ1-1; D remains ambiguous. Germline CDR1 LGHNA, CDR2 YSLEER. The length of the CDR3 is 14 residues. V lost 4 bases and J lost 4, with 13 bases in between. CDR3 amino acids: CASSRGSAGTEAFF. For the CDR3, the DNA is TGCGCCAGCAGCCGCGGGAGTGCGGGCACTGAAGCTTTCTTT.

The gene calls are TRBV3-1 and TRBJ2-3, with D unresolved. The CDR3 runs to 12 residues. The V gene's germline CDR1 is LGHDT and CDR2 YNNKEL (reference sequence). V was shortened by 4 bases and J by 6 bases, with 8 bases between the two germline ends. The CDR3 sequence: CASSRHLDTQYF. CDR3 nucleotides: TGTGCCAGCAGCCGACATCTGGATACGCAGTATTTT.

The rearrangement joins TRBV20-1 to TRBJ2-2, with 10 bases matching TRBD2. The junction had 13 bases not matched to a gene; V was cut back by 6 bases and J by 3 bases. CDR1 DFQATT and CDR2 SNEGSKA come from the germline V gene (reference sequence). The length of the CDR3 is 17 residues. This CDR3 is CSAANPISGGHTGELFF. The DNA of the CDR3 is TGCAGTGCAGCCAACCCTATTAGCGGGGGGCACACCGGGGAGCTGTTTTTT.